These T cell receptor beta chains were read from a single sample in a study of shared clonotypes between healthy human individuals. Method: immunoSEQ multiplex PCR; TCRdb's copy keeps in-frame clones and lacks some. The sample lists under 2.5 million clones, roughly 90% occurring once. Sequenced material: naive CD4+ T cells from PBMCs. The source of these receptors is a man younger than 30 in good health. Some clones in this sample may be carry-over from other donors' samples. Each CDR3 is given without its conserved first and last residue. Some rows have no size entry. The others give once, few or many, or a class for an expanded clone.

abundance,v_gene,j_gene,CDR3aa
-,TRBV6-5,TRBJ2-2,ASSYRVLGTGELF
-,TRBV11-2,TRBJ2-1,ASSPQGLAGRVNEQF
-,TRBV10-3,TRBJ2-5,AISQDRGETQY
-,TRBV5-1,TRBJ2-7,ASSFITGGRGEQY
-,TRBV27,TRBJ1-5,ASSLLGVGNQPQH
-,TRBV18,TRBJ1-1,ASSLGRTGAAF
few,TRBV6-6,TRBJ1-1,ASSFSQNTEAF
-,TRBV28,TRBJ2-7,ASSSKGRSYEQY
once,TRBV15,TRBJ1-1,ATSRDSPTRRAEAF
-,TRBV28,TRBJ2-7,ASSAAPGTGGREQY
-,TRBV11-2,TRBJ1-5,ASSLDWNQPQH
-,TRBV5-1,TRBJ2-3,ASTVIGQSTDTQY
-,TRBV18,TRBJ2-7,ASSSNRDRVHEQY
-,TRBV5-3,TRBJ2-3,ARSLARVPPRDTQY
-,TRBV11-3,TRBJ1-3,ASSLAAGNTIY
-,TRBV2,TRBJ2-1,ASSPSGMSYNEQF